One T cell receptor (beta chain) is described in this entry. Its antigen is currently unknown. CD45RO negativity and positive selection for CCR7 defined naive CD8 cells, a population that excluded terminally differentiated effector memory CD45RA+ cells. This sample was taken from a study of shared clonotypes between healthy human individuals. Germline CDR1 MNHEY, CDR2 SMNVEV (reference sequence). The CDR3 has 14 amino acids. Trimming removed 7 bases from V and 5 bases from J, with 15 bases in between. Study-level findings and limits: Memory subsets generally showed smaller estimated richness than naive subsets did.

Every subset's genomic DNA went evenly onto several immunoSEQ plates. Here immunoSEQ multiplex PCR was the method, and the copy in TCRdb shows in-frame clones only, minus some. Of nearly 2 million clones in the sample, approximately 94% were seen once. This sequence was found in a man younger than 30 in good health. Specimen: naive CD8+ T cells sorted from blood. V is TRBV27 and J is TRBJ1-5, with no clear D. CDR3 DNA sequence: TGTGCCAGCACCGTCGGACTCCCCTATCAGCCCCAGCATTTT. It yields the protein CASTVGLPYQPQHF.